The clone carrying this TCR beta chain was counted once. The antigen remains unidentified. The protocol was immunoSEQ multiplex PCR, while the TCRdb copy is restricted to in-frame clones and leaves out a portion. The sample holds over 100,000 clones, less than 95% seen once. This entry belongs to a study of T cell responses to AZD1222 COVID-19 vaccine. The CDR3 is made up of 15 amino acids. With 9 bases removed from V and 1 base from J, the gap between germline ends came to 18 bases. CDR1 is SGHAT and CDR2 is FQNNGV in the germline V gene. Whole-study results and caveats: Close to half of spike-specific TCRs reportedly recognize unmutated variant regions. White British donors predominated, females outnumbered males, and clonal diversity was possibly underestimated.

The sample was peripheral blood, taken on day 0 of AZD1222 vaccination. The receptor was derived from an adult in good health. This chain links TRBV11-2 with TRBJ1-2, with a possible D match to TRBD1 (6 bases). This CDR3 reads CASSTGRIFNYGYTF. CDR3 nucleotide sequence: TGTGCCAGTTCAACAGGGAGAATTTTTAACTATGGCTACACCTTC.